These T cell receptor beta chains were read from a single sample in a study of cytomegalovirus exposure and HLA in healthy donors. Using immunoSEQ multiplex PCR, the repertoire was profiled, and TCRdb retains in-frame clones only, with some absent. The table shows 200,000 to 250,000 clones, with approximately 80% occurring only once. Sequenced sample: PBMCs. These receptors originate from a boy aged 2 to 10 in good health and CMV-seronegative. CDR3s include the opening cysteine and the closing phenylalanine or tryptophan. The order of the fields is clone size, J gene, V gene, CDR3 protein. For some rows the clone size is stated as once, few or many, or as a class when expanded; others skip it.

- | TRBJ2-5 | TRBV27 | CASSSLAGQETQYF
- | TRBJ2-1 | TRBV2 | CASSGGDQFF
- | TRBJ2-1 | TRBV11-2 | CASRRLAGGEQFF
- | TRBJ2-7 | TRBV5-1 | CASSLGTETYEQYF
- | TRBJ2-5 | TRBV9 | CASSIGTSGQETQYF
- | TRBJ2-7 | TRBV6-1 | CASSEVDSSQQYF
- | TRBJ2-3 | TRBV2 | CASSEGTSGHTDTQYF
- | TRBJ2-1 | TRBV11-2 | CASRNGRGLYNEQFF
- | TRBJ1-2 | TRBV10-3 | CAISESPPGIYGYTF
few | TRBJ1-2 | TRBV28 | CASRAPGQGYTF
- | TRBJ1-5 | TRBV6-1 | CASSEGGSTSQPQHF
- | TRBJ2-2 | TRBV5-6 | CASSRGDGRLFF
- | TRBJ1-2 | TRBV2 | CASSVGVNYGYTF
- | TRBJ1-2 | TRBV6-6 | CASTPGGLYGYTF
- | TRBJ2-1 | TRBV30 | CAWAVSNEQFF
- | TRBJ1-3 | TRBV30 | CAWSEGLSGNTIYF
- | TRBJ1-2 | TRBV18 | CASSPRGQDAGYTF
- | TRBJ2-3 | TRBV4-1 | CASSQDGRTDTQYF
- | TRBJ1-2 | TRBV7-2 | CASSSRQGRYTF
once | TRBJ2-1 | TRBV5-1 | CASSERSSYNEQFF
- | TRBJ1-1 | TRBV6-5 | CASRRQIRDTEAFF
- | TRBJ2-7 | TRBV19 | CASRDRVRYEQYF
once | TRBJ2-7 | TRBV9 | CASSVEPGSYEQYF
- | TRBJ1-4 | TRBV5-1 | CASGQQGGSTNEKLFF
- | TRBJ2-4 | TRBV19 | CASSSAGLENIQYF
- | TRBJ2-7 | TRBV9 | CASGVDSGGYEQYF
few | TRBJ2-2 | TRBV7-3 | CASSLFQGTGELFF
- | TRBJ2-7 | TRBV7-8 | CASSFRDRVYEQYF
- | TRBJ2-3 | TRBV5-1 | CASSPGLLAGGEDTQYF
- | TRBJ2-5 | TRBV2 | CASSEMAGKFQETQYF
- | TRBJ2-7 | TRBV9 | CASSDSGGYEQYF
- | TRBJ2-4 | TRBV7-2 | CASSYKRERDSLAKNIQYF
- | TRBJ1-5 | TRBV6-1 | CASSEVNSRNQPQHF
- | TRBJ1-6 | TRBV7-9 | CASSLATSQGGGSPLHF
- | TRBJ2-3 | TRBV7-6 | CASSFGGTDTQYF